The entry below gives a single TCR beta chain sequence along with its context. Here immunoSEQ multiplex PCR was the method, and the copy in TCRdb shows in-frame clones only, minus some. The sample includes 240,000 or so clones, about 86% of them seen just once. These data come from a study of blood T cell repertoires in COVID-19. This CDR3 is built from 13 residues. The germline V and J ends were trimmed by 9 bases and 2 bases, with 13 bases remaining between them. This clonotype originated in a woman between 25 and 40 years old who had recovered from COVID-19. Sample: peripheral blood. J is TRBJ1-1 and V is TRBV12-3 or TRBV12-4; no firm D call. CDR3 in amino acids: CASSVKSNTEAFF. CDR3 nucleotide sequence: TGTGCCAGTAGCGTGAAGAGCAACACTGAAGCTTTCTTT.